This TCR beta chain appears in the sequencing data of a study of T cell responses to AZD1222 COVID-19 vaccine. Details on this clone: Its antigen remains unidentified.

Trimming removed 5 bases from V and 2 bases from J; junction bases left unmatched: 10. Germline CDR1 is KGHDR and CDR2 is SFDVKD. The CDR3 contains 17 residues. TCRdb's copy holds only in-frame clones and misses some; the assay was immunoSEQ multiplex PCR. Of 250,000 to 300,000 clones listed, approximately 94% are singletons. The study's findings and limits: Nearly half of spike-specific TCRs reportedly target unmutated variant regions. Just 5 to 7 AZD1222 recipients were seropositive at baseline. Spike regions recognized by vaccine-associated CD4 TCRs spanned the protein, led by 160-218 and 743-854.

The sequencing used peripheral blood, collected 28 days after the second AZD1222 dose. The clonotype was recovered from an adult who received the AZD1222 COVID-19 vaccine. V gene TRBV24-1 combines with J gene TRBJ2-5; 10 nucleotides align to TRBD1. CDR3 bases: TGTGCCACCAGTGTCGTCCCGGGACAGGGGAGACAAGAGACCCAGTACTTC. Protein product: CATSVVPGQGRQETQYF.